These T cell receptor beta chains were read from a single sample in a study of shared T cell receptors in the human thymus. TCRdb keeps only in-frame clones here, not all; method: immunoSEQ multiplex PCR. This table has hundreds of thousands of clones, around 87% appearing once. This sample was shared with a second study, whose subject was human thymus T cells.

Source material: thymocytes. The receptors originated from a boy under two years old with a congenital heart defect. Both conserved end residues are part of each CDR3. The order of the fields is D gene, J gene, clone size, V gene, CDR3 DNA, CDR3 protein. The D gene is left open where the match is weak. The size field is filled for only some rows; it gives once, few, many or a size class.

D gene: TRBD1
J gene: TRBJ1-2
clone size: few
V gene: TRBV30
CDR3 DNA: TGTGCGTCGGGCAGGGGGCCCCCCCTAGATGGCTACACCTTC
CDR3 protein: CASGRGPPLDGYTF

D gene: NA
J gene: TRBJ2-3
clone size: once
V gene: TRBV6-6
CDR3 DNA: TGTGCCAGCAACCGGACAGATACGCAGTATTTT
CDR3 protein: CASNRTDTQYF

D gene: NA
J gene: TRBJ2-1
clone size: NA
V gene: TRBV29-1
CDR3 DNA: TGCAGCGTGGGCGAGGGTTTGCGGCAAGGCAATGAGCAGTTCTTC
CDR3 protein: CSVGEGLRQGNEQFF

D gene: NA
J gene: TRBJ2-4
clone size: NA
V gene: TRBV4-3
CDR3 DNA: TGCGCCAGCAGCCGTCGACAGGAGGCCGGTGCCAAAAACATTCAGTACTTC
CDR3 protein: CASSRRQEAGAKNIQYF

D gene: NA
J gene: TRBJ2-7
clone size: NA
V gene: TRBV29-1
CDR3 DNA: TGCAGCGTCATAATGCAGGGTATCCTCTACGAGCAGTACTTC
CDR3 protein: CSVIMQGILYEQYF

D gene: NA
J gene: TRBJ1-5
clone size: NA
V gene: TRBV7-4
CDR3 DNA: TGTGCCAGCAGCCCCCCTTCCATTTTCGACAGTTATGATAGCAATCAGCCCCAGCATTTT
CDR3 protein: CASSPPSIFDSYDSNQPQHF

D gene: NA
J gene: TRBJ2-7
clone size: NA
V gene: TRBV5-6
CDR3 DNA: TGTGCCAGCAGCGTGGCACAGGGTGAATCAGAGCGGGACTACGAGCAGTACTTC
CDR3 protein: CASSVAQGESERDYEQYF

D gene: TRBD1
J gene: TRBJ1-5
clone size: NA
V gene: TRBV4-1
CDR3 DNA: TGCGCCAGCAGCCAGTCAGGGGGCGGTCAGCCCCAGCATTTT
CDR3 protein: CASSQSGGGQPQHF

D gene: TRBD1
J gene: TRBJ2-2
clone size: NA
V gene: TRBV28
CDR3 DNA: TGTGCCAGCATTCCCCGGGACAGGAACACCGGGGAGCTGTTTTTT
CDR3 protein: CASIPRDRNTGELFF

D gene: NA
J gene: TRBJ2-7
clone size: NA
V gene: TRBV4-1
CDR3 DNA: TGCGCCAGCAGCCAAGCAAGAGGGAGTGAGCAGTACTTC
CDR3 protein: CASSQARGSEQYF

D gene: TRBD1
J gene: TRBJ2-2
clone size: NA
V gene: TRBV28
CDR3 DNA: TGTGCCAGCAGTTTAGGACAGGGCACCGGGGAGCTGTTTTTT
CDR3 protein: CASSLGQGTGELFF

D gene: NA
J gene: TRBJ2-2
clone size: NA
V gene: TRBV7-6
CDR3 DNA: TGTGCCAGCAGCTTAGATCAGGTCGGGGAGCTGTTTTTT
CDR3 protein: CASSLDQVGELFF

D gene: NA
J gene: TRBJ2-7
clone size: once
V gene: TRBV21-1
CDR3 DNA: TGTGCCAGCAGCAAAGACGGGGATGGAGACGAGCAGTACTTC
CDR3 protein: CASSKDGDGDEQYF

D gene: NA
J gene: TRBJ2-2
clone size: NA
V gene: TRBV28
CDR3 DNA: TGTGCCAGCAGTCGGGAGTTGGTCGGGGAGCTGTTTTTT
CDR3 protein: CASSRELVGELFF

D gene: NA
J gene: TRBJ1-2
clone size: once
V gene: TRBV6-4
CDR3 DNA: TGTGCCAGCAGTGACTCGAACACAGCTTCCTACTATGGCTACACCTTC
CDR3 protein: CASSDSNTASYYGYTF

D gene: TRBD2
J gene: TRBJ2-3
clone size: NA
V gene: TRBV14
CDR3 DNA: TGTGCCAGCAGCCAATTTTTGCGGGAGGGCACAGATACGCAGTATTTT
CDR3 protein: CASSQFLREGTDTQYF

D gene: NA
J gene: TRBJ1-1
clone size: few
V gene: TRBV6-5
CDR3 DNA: TGTGCCAGCAGTTCCGTGGGGGGAGAGAACACTGAAGCTTTCTTT
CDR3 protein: CASSSVGGENTEAFF

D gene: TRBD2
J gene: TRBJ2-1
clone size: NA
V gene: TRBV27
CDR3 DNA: TGTGCCAGCAGTTTGGCGGGAGGCCCGACGGGGGGTGAGCAGTTCTTC
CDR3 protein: CASSLAGGPTGGEQFF

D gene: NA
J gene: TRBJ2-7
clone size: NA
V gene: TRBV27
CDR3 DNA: TGTGCCAGCAGTCCGTCGAGGGCCTACGAGCAGTACTTC
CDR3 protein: CASSPSRAYEQYF

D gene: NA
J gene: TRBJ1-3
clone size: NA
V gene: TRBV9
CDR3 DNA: TGTGCCAGCAGCTTCAGGGGCTCTGGAAACACCATATATTTT
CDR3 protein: CASSFRGSGNTIYF

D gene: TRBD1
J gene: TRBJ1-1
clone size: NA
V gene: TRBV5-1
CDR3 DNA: TGCGCCAGCAGCTTGGCCAGGGGACAGGGGGGGACTGAAGCTTTCTTT
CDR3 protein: CASSLARGQGGTEAFF

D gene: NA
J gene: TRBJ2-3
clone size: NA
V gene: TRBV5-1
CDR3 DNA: TGCGCCAGCAGTGCGGGACTCCGCACAGATACGCAGTATTTT
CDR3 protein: CASSAGLRTDTQYF

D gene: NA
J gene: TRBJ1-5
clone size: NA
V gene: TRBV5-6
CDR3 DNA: TGTGCCAGCAGCTTGTCCCAGAATAGCAATCAGCCCCAGCATTTT
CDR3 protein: CASSLSQNSNQPQHF

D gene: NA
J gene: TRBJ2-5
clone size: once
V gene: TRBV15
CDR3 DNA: TGTGCCACCAGCAGACGAATTACCGGGACTTACCAAGAGACCCAGTACTTC
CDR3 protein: CATSRRITGTYQETQYF

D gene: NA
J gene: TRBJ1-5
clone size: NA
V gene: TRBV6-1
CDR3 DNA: TGTGCCAGCAGTGAAGGGCGGGGGCGAAGCAATCAGCCCCAGCATTTT
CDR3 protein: CASSEGRGRSNQPQHF

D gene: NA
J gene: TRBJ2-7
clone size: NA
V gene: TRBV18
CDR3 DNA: TGTGCCAGCTCCCCGAGCGGCGAGCAGTACTTC
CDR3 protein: CASSPSGEQYF

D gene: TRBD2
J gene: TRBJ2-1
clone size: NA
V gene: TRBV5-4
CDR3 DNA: TGTGCCAGCAGCAGGATCAGCGGGGTTGGCAATGAGCAGTTCTTC
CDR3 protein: CASSRISGVGNEQFF

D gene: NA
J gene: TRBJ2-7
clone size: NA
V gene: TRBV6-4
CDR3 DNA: TGTGCCAGACACTACAGGTTGAGCTCCTACGAGCAGTACTTC
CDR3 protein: CARHYRLSSYEQYF

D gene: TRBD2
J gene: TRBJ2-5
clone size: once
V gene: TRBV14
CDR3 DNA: TGTGCCAGCAGCCAGGTGATGGGGGGGGTCGAGACCCAGTACTTC
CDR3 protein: CASSQVMGGVETQYF

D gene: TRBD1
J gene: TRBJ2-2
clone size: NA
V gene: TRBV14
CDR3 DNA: TGTGCCAGCAGCCTGGACAGGGGGTCCGAGGGGGAGCTGTTTTTT
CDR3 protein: CASSLDRGSEGELFF

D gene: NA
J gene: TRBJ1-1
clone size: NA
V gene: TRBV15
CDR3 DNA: TGTGCCACCAGCAGAGGGCCTTGGTCGACAGGCCTGAACACTGAAGCTTTCTTT
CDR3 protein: CATSRGPWSTGLNTEAFF

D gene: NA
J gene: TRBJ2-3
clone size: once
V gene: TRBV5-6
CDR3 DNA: TGTGCCAGCAGCTTTATCCAGGGGAGAGATACGCAGTATTTT
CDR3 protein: CASSFIQGRDTQYF

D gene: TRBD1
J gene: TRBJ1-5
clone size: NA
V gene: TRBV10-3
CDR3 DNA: TGTGCCATCAGTGAGGGGGGGACAGGGGGGTTGAACCAGCCCCAGCATTTT
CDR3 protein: CAISEGGTGGLNQPQHF

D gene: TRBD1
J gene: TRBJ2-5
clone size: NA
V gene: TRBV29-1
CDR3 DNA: TGCAGCGTTGCAGGGACAGGATGGCAAGAGACCCAGTACTTC
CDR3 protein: CSVAGTGWQETQYF

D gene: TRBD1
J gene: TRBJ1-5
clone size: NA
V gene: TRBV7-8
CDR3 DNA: TGTGCCAGCAGCTTAGGGGACAGGGCCCATGGACGCGATCAGCCCCAGCATTTT
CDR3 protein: CASSLGDRAHGRDQPQHF

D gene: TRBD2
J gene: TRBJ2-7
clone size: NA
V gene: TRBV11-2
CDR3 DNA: TGTGCCAGCAGCCCGAAGGATCCTAGCGGACCCTCCTACGAGCAGTACTTC
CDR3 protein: CASSPKDPSGPSYEQYF

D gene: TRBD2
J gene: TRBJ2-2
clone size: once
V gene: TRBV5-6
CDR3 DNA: TGTGCCAGCAGCGCCCCACGAGCGGGGTCAGGGACCGGGGAGCTGTTTTTT
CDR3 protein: CASSAPRAGSGTGELFF

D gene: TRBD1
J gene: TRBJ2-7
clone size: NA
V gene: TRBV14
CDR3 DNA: TGTGCCAGCAGCCAGGGACAGGGGGCGTATGAGCAGTACTTC
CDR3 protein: CASSQGQGAYEQYF

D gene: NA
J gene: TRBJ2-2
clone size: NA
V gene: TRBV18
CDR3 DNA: TGTGCCAGCTCACGCACAGGAGACACCGGGGAGCTGTTTTTT
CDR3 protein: CASSRTGDTGELFF

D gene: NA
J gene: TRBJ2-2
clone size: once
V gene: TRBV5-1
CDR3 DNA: TGCGCCAGCAGCCCCCCCGTGGGGGCGATTAAGAACGGGGAGCTGTTTTTT
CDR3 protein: CASSPPVGAIKNGELFF

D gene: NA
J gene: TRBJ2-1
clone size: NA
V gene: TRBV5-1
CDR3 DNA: TGCGCCAGCAGCTTGGCCCCTCGGGGTACATACAATGAGCAGTTCTTC
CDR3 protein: CASSLAPRGTYNEQFF

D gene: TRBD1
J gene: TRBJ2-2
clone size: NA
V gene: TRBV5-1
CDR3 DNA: TGCGCCAGCAGCGACGGACAGGGTGCGGCCGGGGAGCTGTTTTTT
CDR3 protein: CASSDGQGAAGELFF

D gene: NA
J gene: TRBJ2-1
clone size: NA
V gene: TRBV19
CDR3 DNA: TGTGCCAGTAGTATTTTACTAGTCTCCTACAATGAGCAGTTCTTC
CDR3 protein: CASSILLVSYNEQFF

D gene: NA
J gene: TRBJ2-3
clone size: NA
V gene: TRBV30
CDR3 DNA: TGTGCCTGGACCGCCCTAGCGATAGATACGCAGTATTTT
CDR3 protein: CAWTALAIDTQYF

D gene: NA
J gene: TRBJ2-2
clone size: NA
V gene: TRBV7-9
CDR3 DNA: TGTGCCAGCAGCTTCGGAGCCGGGGAGCTGTTTTTT
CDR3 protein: CASSFGAGELFF

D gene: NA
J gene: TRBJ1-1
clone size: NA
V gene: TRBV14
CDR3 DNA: TGTGCCAGCAGCCAAGAGCGGGGCTTGAACACTGAAGCTTTCTTT
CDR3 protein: CASSQERGLNTEAFF

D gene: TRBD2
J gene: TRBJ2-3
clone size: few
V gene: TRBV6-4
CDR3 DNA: TGTGCCAGCAGCCCCGGGACTAGCGGAAGAGATACGCAGTATTTT
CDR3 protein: CASSPGTSGRDTQYF

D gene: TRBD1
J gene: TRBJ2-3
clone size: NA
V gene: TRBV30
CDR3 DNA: TGTGCCTGTCAACAGGGGGCGCGGGGCACAGATACGCAGTATTTT
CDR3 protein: CACQQGARGTDTQYF

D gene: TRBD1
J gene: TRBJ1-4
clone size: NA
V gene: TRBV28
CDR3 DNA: TGTGCCAGCAGTTTAGGGAAACAGGGGGGAAATGAAAAACTGTTTTTT
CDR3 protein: CASSLGKQGGNEKLFF

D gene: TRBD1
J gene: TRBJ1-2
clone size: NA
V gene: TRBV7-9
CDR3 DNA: TGTGCCAGCAGCACAACGGACGGACAGGGGGTAGTATATGGCTACACCTTC
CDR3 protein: CASSTTDGQGVVYGYTF

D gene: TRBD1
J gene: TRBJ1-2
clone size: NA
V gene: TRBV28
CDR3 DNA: TGTGCCAGCAGTTCACAGGGGGGTCTTAACTATGGCTACACCTTC
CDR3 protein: CASSSQGGLNYGYTF

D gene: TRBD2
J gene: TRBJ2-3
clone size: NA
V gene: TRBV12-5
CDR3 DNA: TGTGCTAGTGGTTTGGTCCTAGCGGGAGGTCGGGCAGATACGCAGTATTTT
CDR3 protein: CASGLVLAGGRADTQYF

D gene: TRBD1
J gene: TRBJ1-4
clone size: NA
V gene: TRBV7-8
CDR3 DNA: TGTGCCAGCAGCTTAGTGGACAGGGGGGTCGGAAAACTGTTTTTT
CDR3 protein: CASSLVDRGVGKLFF